This is a list of T cell receptor beta chains from one sample in a study of blood T cell repertoires in COVID-19. TCRdb's copy holds only in-frame clones and misses some; the assay was immunoSEQ multiplex PCR. The sample has a few hundred thousand clones; around 86% are singletons. Sequencing input: peripheral blood. The receptors shown here come from a man aged 45-60 years with active or convalescent COVID-19. Both conserved end residues are part of each CDR3. A D gene is named only where the DNA matches it firmly. The size of a clone is reported for some rows only, either as once, few or many, or as a class for expanded clones.

NA | TRBJ1-5 | NA | TRBV7-8 | CASSFFPNQPQHF | TGTGCCAGCAGCTTCTTTCCCAATCAGCCCCAGCATTTT
NA | TRBJ2-4 | NA | TRBV2 | CASSPDNLAKNIQYF | TGTGCCAGCAGTCCGGACAACCTAGCCAAAAACATTCAGTACTTC
NA | TRBJ1-6 | NA | TRBV27 | CASSWGGVDSPLHF | TGTGCCAGCAGTTGGGGGGGAGTTGATTCACCCCTCCACTTT
NA | TRBJ2-4 | TRBD2 | TRBV15 | CATSRATSGTTTGAKNIQYF | TGTGCCACCAGCAGAGCGACTAGCGGGACCACGACAGGGGCCAAAAACATTCAGTACTTC
NA | TRBJ2-1 | NA | TRBV18 | CASSPGGSSYNEQFF | TGTGCCAGCTCACCAGGGGGGAGCTCCTACAATGAGCAGTTCTTC
NA | TRBJ1-5 | NA | TRBV27 | CASSPWGPGEGGAQHF | TGTGCCAGCAGCCCCTGGGGCCCAGGGGAAGGGGGAGCCCAGCATTTT
NA | TRBJ2-5 | TRBD2 | TRBV18 | CASSPMAGVTETQYF | TGTGCCAGCTCACCAATGGCGGGAGTCACGGAGACCCAGTACTTC
once | TRBJ1-2 | NA | TRBV3-1/TRBV3-2 | CASSQEAGGVTGYTF | TGTGCCAGCAGCCAAGAGGCGGGAGGAGTTACTGGCTACACCTTC
NA | TRBJ1-5 | NA | TRBV5-1 | CASSYTRRGPQHF | TGCGCCAGCAGCTACACCCGTCGAGGACCCCAGCATTTT
NA | TRBJ2-5 | TRBD1 | TRBV9 | CASSVAGTGGETQYF | TGTGCCAGCAGCGTAGCAGGGACAGGGGGAGAGACCCAGTACTTC
NA | TRBJ2-3 | TRBD2 | TRBV4-3 | CASSQAPPLAGVTDTQYF | TGCGCCAGCAGCCAAGCCCCCCCCCTAGCGGGGGTTACAGATACGCAGTATTTT
few | TRBJ2-1 | TRBD2 | TRBV15 | CATSKGGASNNEQFF | TGTGCCACCAGCAAGGGAGGGGCTAGCAACAATGAGCAGTTCTTC
once | TRBJ1-2 | NA | TRBV12-3/TRBV12-4 | CASSGADYGYTF | TGTGCCAGCTCTGGGGCAGACTATGGCTACACCTTC
NA | TRBJ2-5 | TRBD1 | TRBV24-1 | CATSDSHRGQETQYF | TGTGCCACCAGTGATTCCCACAGGGGCCAAGAGACCCAGTACTTC
once | TRBJ2-5 | TRBD2 | TRBV5-1 | CASSLVSSGAETQYF | TGCGCCAGCAGCTTGGTCTCTAGCGGGGCAGAGACCCAGTACTTC
few | TRBJ2-5 | NA | TRBV14 | CASSPGERETQYF | TGTGCCAGCAGCCCAGGGGAAAGAGAGACCCAGTACTTC
NA | TRBJ2-5 | TRBD2 | TRBV3-1/TRBV3-2 | CASSQDPGTSGTTDQETQYF | TGTGCCAGCAGCCAAGATCCCGGGACTAGCGGGACCACTGACCAAGAGACCCAGTACTTC
few | TRBJ2-1 | TRBD1 | TRBV7-2 | CASSSGTGWDEQFF | TGTGCCAGCAGCTCCGGGACAGGGTGGGATGAGCAGTTCTTC
NA | TRBJ1-5 | NA | TRBV28 | CASSSGQFYNQPQHF | TGTGCCAGCAGTTCTGGACAGTTTTACAATCAGCCCCAGCATTTT
NA | TRBJ2-3 | TRBD2 | TRBV2 | CASSEGAGGDTQYF | TGTGCCAGCAGTGAAGGTGCGGGAGGTGATACGCAGTATTTT
NA | TRBJ1-3 | NA | TRBV2 | CASRRGSGNTIYF | TGTGCCAGCAGAAGGGGCTCTGGAAACACCATATATTTT
NA | TRBJ2-5 | TRBD2 | TRBV4-1 | CASSQGLHQETQYF | TGCGCCAGCAGCCAGGGACTACACCAAGAGACCCAGTACTTC
once | TRBJ1-1 | NA | TRBV6-6 | CASTDLGGQYTEAFF | TGTGCCAGCACCGATCTGGGGGGGCAGTACACTGAAGCTTTCTTT
NA | TRBJ2-4 | NA | TRBV19 | CASAQIAKNIQYF | TGTGCCAGTGCACAGATAGCCAAAAACATTCAGTACTTC
NA | TRBJ2-5 | NA | TRBV25-1 | CASSGRETQYF | TGTGCCAGCAGTGGCAGAGAGACCCAGTACTTC
once | TRBJ1-5 | NA | TRBV7-2 | CASSLNAGVNQPQHF | TGTGCCAGCAGCTTAAACGCAGGGGTCAATCAGCCCCAGCATTTT
NA | TRBJ2-3 | NA | TRBV2 | CASSELGRVGTDTQYF | TGTGCCAGCAGTGAACTCGGGAGAGTGGGCACAGATACGCAGTATTTT
NA | TRBJ2-2 | NA | TRBV5-1 | CASSLLSAGELFF | TGCGCCAGCAGCTTGTTGAGCGCCGGGGAGCTGTTTTTT
NA | TRBJ1-1 | NA | TRBV5-4 | CASAQGFQTRTEAFF | TGTGCCAGCGCCCAAGGATTCCAAACGAGGACTGAAGCTTTCTTT
few | TRBJ2-5 | NA | TRBV2 | CASRGRDFETQYF | TGTGCCAGCAGGGGCCGGGACTTTGAGACCCAGTACTTC
NA | TRBJ2-7 | TRBD2 | TRBV4-1 | CASSHTPGLAGGDEQYF | TGCGCCAGCAGCCACACCCCGGGACTAGCGGGAGGAGACGAGCAGTACTTC
NA | TRBJ2-5 | NA | TRBV18 | CASLTDSQETQYF | TGTGCCAGCTTGACGGACAGCCAAGAGACCCAGTACTTC
NA | TRBJ1-4 | NA | TRBV2 | CASSEAGGTLEKLFF | TGTGCCAGCAGTGAAGCGGGCGGGACGCTCGAAAAACTGTTTTTT
NA | TRBJ1-1 | NA | TRBV9 | CASRGGGDGNTEAFF | TGTGCCAGTCGGGGGGGCGGCGACGGGAACACTGAAGCTTTCTTT
NA | TRBJ2-7 | TRBD1 | TRBV5-6 | CASSFAPQGAYEQYF | TGTGCCAGCAGCTTTGCCCCCCAGGGGGCTTACGAGCAGTACTTC
many | TRBJ1-2 | NA | TRBV7-9 | CASSSGWGRSSGPNYGYTF | TGTGCCAGCAGCTCCGGTTGGGGCAGGAGTTCGGGCCCAAACTATGGCTACACCTTC
NA | TRBJ1-3 | NA | TRBV5-6 | CASSLGTSGNTIYF | TGTGCCAGCAGCTTGGGTACATCCGGAAACACCATATATTTT
NA | TRBJ2-3 | NA | TRBV29-1 | CSVEDIAAAGAQYF | TGCAGCGTTGAAGATATCGCAGCGGCCGGGGCGCAGTATTTT
NA | TRBJ2-3 | NA | TRBV6-2/TRBV6-3 | CASSVVTDTQYF | TGTGCCAGCAGTGTAGTCACAGATACGCAGTATTTT
NA | TRBJ2-1 | NA | TRBV25-1 | CASSAQLGRGGPYNEQFF | TGTGCCAGCAGTGCCCAACTTGGGCGGGGAGGCCCTTACAATGAGCAGTTCTTC
NA | TRBJ2-3 | NA | TRBV5-1 | CASSLEPQGNADTQYF | TGCGCCAGCAGCTTGGAGCCACAGGGAAATGCAGATACGCAGTATTTT
NA | TRBJ2-3 | NA | TRBV11-3 | CASAGGSSTDTQYF | TGTGCCAGCGCAGGAGGATCTAGCACAGATACGCAGTATTTT
NA | TRBJ1-5 | NA | TRBV28 | CASSLFGASQPQHF | TGTGCCAGCAGTTTGTTTGGGGCGTCGCAGCCCCAGCATTTT
NA | TRBJ2-5 | NA | TRBV7-2 | CASSLSAADQETQYF | TGTGCCAGCAGCTTATCTGCGGCGGACCAAGAGACCCAGTACTTC
once | TRBJ2-5 | NA | TRBV30 | CAWRVQVVETQYF | TGTGCCTGGAGGGTTCAGGTGGTAGAGACCCAGTACTTC
NA | TRBJ1-4 | TRBD1 | TRBV5-6 | CASSLQDRDEKLFF | TGTGCCAGCAGCTTGCAGGACAGGGATGAAAAACTGTTTTTT
NA | TRBJ2-3 | NA | TRBV5-6 | CASSFLRGAPDTQYF | TGTGCCAGCAGCTTTCTTCGGGGGGCGCCAGATACGCAGTATTTT
NA | TRBJ2-4 | NA | TRBV5-4 | CASSPGGVGGNIQYF | TGTGCCAGCAGCCCTGGGGGCGTAGGGGGAAACATTCAGTACTTC
NA | TRBJ2-5 | NA | TRBV3-1/TRBV3-2 | CASSSIGGLEETQYF | TGTGCCAGCAGCTCTATCGGCGGGTTAGAAGAGACCCAGTACTTC
NA | TRBJ2-1 | TRBD2 | TRBV6-5 | CASTSTSGSNEQFF | TGTGCCAGCACGTCGACTAGCGGATCAAATGAGCAGTTCTTC
medium-sized | TRBJ2-7 | NA | TRBV28 | CASSLSEVAYF | TGTGCCAGCAGTTTAAGCGAGGTAGCGTACTTC